The entry below gives a single TCR beta chain sequence along with its context. As yet, its antigen is unknown. The sample is drawn from a study of T cells in Graves' hyperthyroidism and ophthalmopathy. Overall study findings and caveats: The model foresaw ophthalmopathy a median around 6.8 months prior to onset.

Authors of the study amplified TCR beta CDR3 regions from RNA transcripts. First-round RT-PCR with HTBI primers amplified the TCR CDR3 region. TCRdb called the multiplex PCR reads again in MiXCR, with one record for every CDR3 protein. This sample has about 560,000 distinct CDR3 sequences, with about a sixth found just once. PBMCs came from about 10 ml fresh peripheral blood. The CDR3 has 17 residues. Trimming at V came to 7 bases and at J to 4 bases, leaving 14 bases not matched to a gene. CDR1 SGHTA and CDR2 FQGNSA come from the germline V gene. Specimen: blood. This clonotype originated in a woman between 25 and 40 years old with Graves' hyperthyroidism. This rearrangement joins TRBV7-2 to TRBJ2-7, with TRBD2 matching over 12 bases. CDR3 sequence reads: CASTQLPLAGGQYEQYF. CDR3 sequence (DNA): TGTGCCAGCACCCAGCTCCCTCTAGCGGGAGGGCAATACGAGCAGTACTTC. The whole variable domain, remainder taken from reference TRBV7-2 and TRBJ2-7, is GAGVSQSPSNKVTEKGKDVELRCDPISGHTALYWYRQSLGQGLEFLIYFQGNSAPDKSGLPSDRFSAERTGGSVSTLTIQRTQQEDSAVYLCASTQLPLAGGQYEQYFGPGTRLTVT.